This TCR beta chain originates from a study of cytomegalovirus exposure and HLA in healthy donors. On this clone: The antigen is unknown.

Whole-study results and caveats: Presence/absence analyses took donor sequencing depth as roughly uniform. The authors reported that TCR beta sequences could predict HLA-A and HLA-B alleles. These predictions were accurate for most subjects in the first cohort.

Germline CDR1 and CDR2: MGHRA and YSYEKL. V lost 2 bases, J lost 4 bases, and 11 bases lay in between. The CDR3 is made up of 14 amino acids. With 60 Vbeta and 13 Jbeta primers, the PCR was carried out. Assay: immunoSEQ multiplex PCR; the TCRdb copy retains only in-frame clones and omits some. The sample carries approximately 160,000 clones, about 75% recorded once. This clonotype was sampled from a male donor in good health and CMV-seropositive. V gene TRBV4-1 combines with J gene TRBJ2-5; D uncertain. The sequenced material came from PBMCs. DNA for the CDR3: TGCGCCAGCAGCCAAACGCCCTCAGGAGAGACCCAGTACTTC. Encoded protein: CASSQTPSGETQYF.